This T cell receptor (beta chain) was captured by sequencing in a study of blood T cells in healthy people across ages. Combining a sample-barcoded 5' primer with a J-beta primer mix, a second PCR ran for roughly 7 to 12 cycles. Each cDNA molecule carried a tag from a template-switch adaptor that contained 12 random nucleotides. TCRdb reanalysed the 5' RACE reads using MiXCR and keeps one entry per CDR3 protein. The sample lists 600,000 or so distinct CDR3 sequences; about 28% were seen once. At least ten counts were recorded for this clonotype. Germline V gives CDR1 LNHNV, CDR2 YYDKDF (reference sequence). V shed 5 bases and J shed 5 bases, with 12 bases lying between them. This CDR3 is 13 amino acids long.

The origin of this receptor is a woman of 80 years or more in good health. The V call is TRBV15, the J call TRBJ2-5; D is unresolved. Material: blood. The chain's CDR3 is CATSSTGGETQYF. CDR3 DNA sequence: TGTGCCACCAGCTCAACGGGTGGGGAGACCCAGTACTTC.